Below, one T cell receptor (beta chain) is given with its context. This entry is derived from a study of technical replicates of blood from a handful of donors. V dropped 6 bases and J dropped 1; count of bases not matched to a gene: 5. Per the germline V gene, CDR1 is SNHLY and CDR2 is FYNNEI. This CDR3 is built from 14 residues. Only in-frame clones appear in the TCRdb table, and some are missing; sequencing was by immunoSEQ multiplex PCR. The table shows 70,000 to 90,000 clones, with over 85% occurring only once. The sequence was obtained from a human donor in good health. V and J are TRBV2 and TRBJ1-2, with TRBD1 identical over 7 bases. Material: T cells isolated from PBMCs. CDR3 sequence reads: CASRGDSNNYGYTF. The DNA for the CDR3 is TGTGCCAGCAGGGGGGACAGTAATAACTATGGCTACACCTTC.